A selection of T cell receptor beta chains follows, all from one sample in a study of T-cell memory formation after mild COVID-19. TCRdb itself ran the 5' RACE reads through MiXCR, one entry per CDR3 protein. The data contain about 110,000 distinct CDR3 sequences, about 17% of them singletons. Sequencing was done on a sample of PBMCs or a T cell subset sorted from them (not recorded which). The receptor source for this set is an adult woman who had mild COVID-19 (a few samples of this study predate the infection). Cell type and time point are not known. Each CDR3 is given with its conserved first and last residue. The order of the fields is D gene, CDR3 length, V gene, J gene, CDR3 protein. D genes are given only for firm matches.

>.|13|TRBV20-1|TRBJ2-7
CSARDQSDYEQYF
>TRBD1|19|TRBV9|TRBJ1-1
CASSRRLLGTTGENTEAFF
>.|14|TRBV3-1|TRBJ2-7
CASSPGGPGREQYF
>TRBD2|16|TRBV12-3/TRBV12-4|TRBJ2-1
CASTPPGRGSYNEQFF
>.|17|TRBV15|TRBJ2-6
CATRSPQGGTGANVLTF
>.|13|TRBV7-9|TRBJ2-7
CASSRGQTYEQYF
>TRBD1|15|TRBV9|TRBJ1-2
CASSDGTGGNYGYTF
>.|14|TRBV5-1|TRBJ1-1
CASSEETVISEAFF
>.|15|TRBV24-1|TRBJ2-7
CATSDFDGYSYEQYF
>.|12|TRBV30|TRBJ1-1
CAWSVSNTEAFF